This entry lists 12 T cell receptor beta chains sequenced from one sample in a study of shared clonotypes between healthy human individuals. Profiling relied on immunoSEQ multiplex PCR, and the TCRdb table lists in-frame clones only, not all of them. The table records about 2 million clones, 90% to 95% of them present only once. The material sequenced was naive CD4+ T cells sorted from blood. The subset denotes: CD45RA+ positively selected. Receptor source: a man aged 18 to 30 in good health.

The V gene is TRBV9, the J gene TRBJ2-3; 11 positions agree with TRBD2. There are 17 residues in the CDR3. Germline values: CDR1 SGDLS, CDR2 YYNGEE. Losses at the gene ends were 0 bases for V and 6 bases for J; bases not matched to a gene: 9. DNA for the CDR3: TGTGCCAGCAGCGTAGCGGGTAGCGGGGGGGCCATCGATACGCAGTATTTT. Translation gives CASSVAGSGGAIDTQYF.

The V and J genes are TRBV6-1 and TRBJ1-3, with TRBD1 matching over 7 bases. V shed 0 bases, J shed 1 base, and the junction held 0 bases outside the gene matches. CDR3 size: 15 residues. Germline lookup yields CDR1 MNHNS and CDR2 SASEGT. The CDR3 nucleotides are TGTGCCAGCAGTGAAGCGACAGGGTCTGGAAACACCATATATTTT. Translation gives CASSEATGSGNTIYF.

A single count supports this clone. One end of the junction does not line up with germline, which may come from a read error. The rearrangement links TRBV6-5 to TRBJ1-4; tentative D call: TRBD1 (6 bases). The CDR3 consists of 15 residues. Germline V gene lookup returns CDR1 MNHEY and CDR2 SVGAGI. Here the CDR3 reads CASTGAGATNEKLLF. The CDR3 region has the DNA TGTGCCAGCACAGGGGCCGGGGCAACTAATGAAAAACTGCTTTTT.

The genes are TRBV30 and TRBJ1-5, with D hard to call. The CDR3 runs to 13 residues. The germline gives CDR1 GTSNPN, CDR2 SVGIG (reference sequence). V was trimmed by 2 bases and J by 0 bases, leaving 5 bases between them. Written as DNA, the CDR3 is TGTGCCTGGAGTAGTAATAGCAATCAGCCCCAGCATTTT. This translates into CAWSSNSNQPQHF.

The CDR3 nucleotides are TGCGCCAGCAGTGCGACAAGCGGGAGGCCTAACAATGAGCAGTTCTTC. Its translation is CASSATSGRPNNEQFF. V and J are TRBV10-2 and TRBJ2-1; 9 positions match TRBD2. V shed 4 bases, J shed 5 bases, and the junction held 9 bases outside the gene matches. Germline V gene data show CDR1 as WSHSY and CDR2 as SAAADI. The CDR3 length is 16 residues.

In this sample, this clone turned up a few times. The gene calls are TRBV4-2 and TRBJ1-5; D not certain. Deletions cut 1 base from V and 5 bases from J, with 9 bases between. CDR1 is LGHNA and CDR2 is YNFKEQ in the germline V gene. CDR3 length: 14 residues. The CDR3 protein is CASSQGSGDQPQHF. The CDR3 DNA reads TGTGCCAGCAGCCAAGGGAGCGGGGATCAGCCCCAGCATTTT.

Here the CDR3 DNA reads TGCGCCAGCAGCTTAAGCGGCCTTGGCACAGATACGCAGTATTTT. Its protein is CASSLSGLGTDTQYF. The gene calls are TRBV5-1 and TRBJ2-3; TRBD2 is a possible D gene (5 bases). The CDR3 contains 15 residues. CDR1 is SGHRS and CDR2 is YFSETQ in the germline V gene. The V and J ends lost 2 bases and 1 base respectively, with 11 bases between them.

This chain joins TRBV7-2 and TRBJ2-3; 12 bases map to TRBD2. The trim removed 4 bases at V and 6 bases at J, leaving 2 bases unmatched. Germline assignment: CDR1 SGHTA and CDR2 FQGNSA. The CDR3 runs 14 residues. In nucleotides, the CDR3 is TGTGCCAGCAGCTCAACTAGCGGGAGGGATACGCAGTATTTT. Its translation is CASSSTSGRDTQYF.

CDR3 DNA sequence: TGTGCCAGCAGCTTTGACCCCGACCCGAGCTCCTACAATGAGCAGTTCTTC. It codes for CASSFDPDPSSYNEQFF. The J gene is TRBJ2-1, the V gene TRBV9, with D unclear. The CDR3 is 17 amino acids. The V and J ends lost 4 bases and 0 bases respectively, with 17 bases between them. Germline CDR1 SGDLS, CDR2 YYNGEE.

J is TRBJ1-1 and V is TRBV10-3; 7 nucleotides align to TRBD1. There are 13 residues in the CDR3. V lost 6 bases, J lost 3 bases, and 4 bases stayed unmatched. CDR1 and CDR2 (germline): ENHRY, SYGVKD. The CDR3 nucleotides are TGTGCCATCAGCCCAGACAGGGACACTGAAGCTTTCTTT. Translation gives CAISPDRDTEAFF.

The genes are TRBV11-2 and TRBJ2-7; D gene ambiguous. Germline loops: CDR1 SGHAT, CDR2 FQNNGV. CDR3 length: 13 amino acids. Trimming cost V 4 bases and J 0 bases, with 7 bases left between them. In DNA, the CDR3 is TGTGCCAGCAGCTCGTCCCCCTCCTACGAGCAGTACTTC. Its translation: CASSSSPSYEQYF.

This clone turned up a few times. The V gene is TRBV2, the J gene TRBJ1-2, with TRBD1 matching over 7 bases. CDR1 is SNHLY and CDR2 is FYNNEI in the germline V gene. CDR3 length equals 16 residues. Trimming at V came to 2 bases and at J to 0 bases, leaving 6 bases not matched to a gene. The CDR3 sequence is CASSEQGQPANYGYTF. CDR3 coding DNA: TGTGCCAGCAGTGAACAGGGACAGCCAGCTAACTATGGCTACACCTTC.